A single sample gave rise to the 5 T cell receptor beta chains below, sequenced in a study of cytomegalovirus exposure and HLA in healthy donors. Primers included in the PCR were 60 Vbeta and 13 Jbeta primers. The assay was immunoSEQ multiplex PCR, and TCRdb's table has in-frame clones only and misses some. The sample includes approximately 190,000 clones, 82% of them seen just once. The sample comprised PBMCs. Receptors originate from a woman between 50 and 59 years old in good health and CMV-seropositive.

This sequence joins TRBV27 and TRBJ1-2; D is ambiguous. Trimming removed 1 base from V and 8 bases from J, with 11 bases in between. The CDR3 consists of 13 residues. Germline assignment: CDR1 MNHEY and CDR2 SMNVEV (reference sequence). CDR3 nucleotides: TGTGCCAGCAGTTTATACCCGTCGAGCGGCTACACCTTC. As protein: CASSLYPSSGYTF.

The chain combines TRBV6-1 with TRBJ1-5; 8 nucleotides align to TRBD1. Per germline, CDR1 MNHNS and CDR2 SASEGT. The CDR3 contains 15 residues. V was clipped by 5 bases and J by 2 bases; unmatched bases: 5. As DNA, the CDR3 is TGTGCCAGCAGTATGAGGGGACAGGGCAATCAGCCCCAGCATTTT. This encodes CASSMRGQGNQPQHF.

The V and J genes are TRBV5-1 and TRBJ2-1; perhaps TRBD2 as D (7 bases). Germline CDR1 and CDR2: SGHRS and YFSETQ. This CDR3 contains 15 residues. Trimming removed 4 bases at V and 9 bases at J, with 20 bases between. The CDR3 reads CASSDTQGGGSEQFF. The CDR3 DNA reads as TGCGCCAGCAGCGATACCCAGGGCGGGGGCAGTGAGCAGTTCTTC. Complete variable domain (other parts from reference TRBV5-1 and TRBJ2-1): KAGVTQTPRYLIKTRGQQVTLSCSPISGHRSVSWYQQTPGQGLQFLFEYFSETQRNKGNFPGRFSGRQFSNSRSEMNVSTLELGDSALYLCASSDTQGGGSEQFFGPGTRLTVL.

The V and J genes are TRBV7-2 and TRBJ1-2; tentative D call: TRBD1 (5 bases). This CDR3 spans 13 amino acids. Between the trimmed V and J ends, which lost 2 bases and 5 bases, there was a span of 9 bases. The germline V gene encodes CDR1 SGHTA and CDR2 FQGNSA. This chain's CDR3 is CASSLPGLYGYTF. For the CDR3, the DNA is TGTGCCAGCAGCTTACCAGGGTTATATGGCTACACCTTC.

V and J are TRBV28 and TRBJ2-5, with TRBD2 matching over 14 bases. In germline, CDR1 is MDHEN, CDR2 SYDVKM. This CDR3 spans 17 amino acids. V lost 4 bases and J lost 5; bases outside the gene matches: 9. The CDR3 region is CASSSPGLAGVGETQYF. DNA for the CDR3: TGTGCCAGCAGTTCCCCGGGACTAGCGGGAGTAGGGGAGACCCAGTACTTC.